These 17 T cell receptor beta chains originate from one sample sequenced in a study of blood T cell repertoires in COVID-19. TCRdb's table, derived via immunoSEQ multiplex PCR, lists solely in-frame clones and lacks some. The table has some 150,000 clones, 75% to 90% seen once. Sequencing was performed on peripheral blood. Source of these receptors: an older woman with COVID-19, enrolled during active disease.

The chain has TRBV5-1 and TRBJ1-3; TRBD1 might be the D (5 bases). The germline gives CDR1 SGHRS, CDR2 YFSETQ. The CDR3 contains 13 residues. V was shortened by 6 bases and J by 2 bases, with 9 bases between the two germline ends. CDR3 nucleotides: TGCGCCAGCAAGACAGCACCTGGAAACACCATATATTTT. Residues: CASKTAPGNTIYF.

This rearrangement joins TRBV7-9 to TRBJ2-5; unclear D gene. The ends were cut back, 8 bases at V and 2 bases at J, with 15 bases in the middle. The germline V gene has CDR1 SEHNR and CDR2 FQNEAQ (reference sequence). There are 14 residues in the CDR3. In DNA form, the CDR3 reads TGTGCCAGCCTTCCACCCTATGGTCAAGAGACCCAGTACTTC. This sequence encodes CASLPPYGQETQYF.

This chain joins TRBV7-6 and TRBJ2-1, with TRBD1 identical over 10 bases. CDR1 SGHVS and CDR2 FNYEAQ come from the germline V gene. CDR3 length: 16 amino acids. The J segment lost 8 bases and the V segment lost 3 bases, leaving 10 bases of the junction unmatched. This chain's CDR3 is CASSFLSGQGIHEQFF. The CDR3 DNA reads as TGTGCCAGCAGCTTCCTATCGGGACAGGGGATCCATGAGCAGTTCTTC. The variable domain in full, with the rest retrieved from reference TRBV7-6 and TRBJ2-1, is GAGVSQSPRYKVTKRGQDVALRCDPISGHVSLYWYRQALGQGPEFLTYFNYEAQQDKSGLPNDRFSAERPEGSISTLTIQRTEQRDSAMYRCASSFLSGQGIHEQFFGPGTRLTVL.

The chain joins TRBV19 to TRBJ1-4; 7 nucleotides match TRBD1. The CDR3 is 17 residues long. The V gene end was trimmed by 3 bases and the J gene end by 3 bases; junction bases not matched to a gene: 10. The germline CDR1 and CDR2 sequences are LNHDA and SQIVND (reference sequence). CDR3 residues: CASSILTGWPPNEKLFF. The DNA for the CDR3 is TGTGCCAGTAGTATTCTGACAGGGTGGCCTCCTAATGAAAAACTGTTTTTT.

The rearrangement uses TRBV27 and TRBJ1-1; no definite D call. Germline V gives CDR1 MNHEY, CDR2 SMNVEV (reference sequence). CDR3 size: 15 residues. The ends were cut back, 7 bases at V and 1 base at J, with 16 bases in the middle. This CDR3 is CASIPMPSGNTEAFF. The CDR3 region has the DNA TGTGCCAGCATCCCTATGCCCTCGGGGAACACTGAAGCTTTCTTT.

The V gene is TRBV19, the J gene TRBJ2-7; TRBD1 might be the D (6 bases). V lost 6 bases, J lost 3 bases, and 15 bases lay in between. The CDR3 extends over 14 amino acids. Germline lookup yields CDR1 LNHDA and CDR2 SQIVND (reference sequence). CDR3 DNA: TGTGCCAGTAGAAGGAAGGGGGATGGCTACGAGCAGTACTTC. This translates into CASRRKGDGYEQYF.

In DNA form, the CDR3 reads TGTGCCAGCAGCCCAGGGTCTACCTATGGCTACACCTTC. Translation: CASSPGSTYGYTF. This rearrangement joins TRBV7-9 to TRBJ1-2, with D possibly TRBD1 on 5 matching bases. CDR3 length: 13 amino acids. Germline CDR1 SEHNR, CDR2 FQNEAQ (reference sequence). V was shortened by 5 bases and J by 4 bases, with 11 bases between the two germline ends.

This clone occurred once. V gene TRBV2 combines with J gene TRBJ1-5, with D hard to call. V lost 0 bases to trimming and J lost 3 bases, with 12 bases between them. This CDR3 has 16 residues. Per germline, CDR1 SNHLY and CDR2 FYNNEI. CDR3 DNA sequence: TGTGCCAGCAGTGAAGCGCATGGGAGAAACAATCAGCCCCAGCATTTT. As protein: CASSEAHGRNNQPQHF.

This clone has more than one count but fewer than ten. The chain carries TRBV7-9 and TRBJ1-2; D uncertain. In germline, CDR1 is SEHNR, CDR2 FQNEAQ (reference sequence). CDR3 size: 16 residues. V lost 1 base and J lost 1, with 13 bases in between. The CDR3 DNA reads as TGTGCCAGCAGCTTAGTTGTAGGGAGGTTTAACTATGGCTACACCTTC. Translating gives CASSLVVGRFNYGYTF.

The rearrangement links TRBV6-2 or TRBV6-3 to TRBJ1-2; 8 bases fit TRBD1. The length of the CDR3 is 13 residues. V shed 5 bases and J 4 bases; nucleotides not matched to a gene: 3. CDR1 is MNHEY and CDR2 is SVGEGT in the germline V gene. The CDR3 DNA sequence: TGTGCCAGCAGTGTACAGGGGGGCTATGGCTACACCTTC. It translates to CASSVQGGYGYTF.

This chain uses TRBV18 with TRBJ1-6; 9 bases fit TRBD1. V lost 5 bases, J lost 8 bases, and 4 bases stayed unmatched. Germline V gene lookup returns CDR1 KGHSH and CDR2 LQKENI. The CDR3 totals 14 residues. The DNA of the CDR3 is TGTGCCAGCTCAGCGAGGACAGGGGATTCACCCCTCCACTTT. It is translated as CASSARTGDSPLHF.

V gene TRBV27 combines with J gene TRBJ1-5; 8 nucleotides line up with TRBD1. CDR3 length: 16 residues. V lost 3 bases and J lost 2; bases outside the gene matches: 6. Germline V gene sequence: CDR1 MNHEY, CDR2 SMNVEV (reference sequence). CDR3 amino acids: CASSFVAGGRNQPQHF. The CDR3 nucleotides are TGTGCCAGCAGTTTTGTGGCAGGGGGCCGCAATCAGCCCCAGCATTTT.

This clone has more than one count but fewer than ten. The chain is built from TRBV3-1 (or the pseudogene TRBV3-2) and TRBJ1-1, with TRBD1 as a possible D gene (5 bases). Germline V gene data show CDR1 as LGHDT and CDR2 as YNNKEL (reference sequence). The CDR3 sequence is 16 residues long. Trimming removed 1 base at V and 1 base at J, with 13 bases between. The CDR3 nucleotides are TGTGCCAGCAGCCAAGTTTTACAGGTCGCGAACACTGAAGCTTTCTTT. Its translation is CASSQVLQVANTEAFF.

The V call is TRBV3-1 (or the pseudogene TRBV3-2), the J call TRBJ2-1; 8 positions agree with TRBD2. The germline CDR1 and CDR2 sequences are LGHDT and YNNKEL (reference sequence). The trim removed 1 base at V and 5 bases at J, leaving 1 base unmatched. This CDR3 contains 14 residues. The CDR3 DNA sequence: TGTGCCAGCAGCCAAGCGGGGGGGCACAATGAGCAGTTCTTC. It codes for CASSQAGGHNEQFF.

The chain recombines TRBV10-3 with TRBJ2-5, with TRBD1 matching over 11 bases. The CDR3 totals 15 residues. J lost 2 bases, V lost 4 bases, and 3 bases had no gene match. CDR1 and CDR2 (germline): ENHRY, SYGVKD. The CDR3 loop is CAISGTGGRQETQYF. The CDR3 nucleotides are TGTGCCATCAGTGGGACAGGGGGCCGGCAAGAGACCCAGTACTTC.

This chain links TRBV2 with TRBJ2-3, with 7 bases lining up with TRBD2. The CDR3 loop spans 14 amino acids. Germline lookup yields CDR1 SNHLY and CDR2 FYNNEI. After removal of 7 bases from V and 4 bases from J, the junction contained 8 bases not matched to a gene. CDR3 in DNA: TGTGCCAGCAAAGGACTAGGAGGGTCAGATACGCAGTATTTT. It specifies CASKGLGGSDTQYF. Looking up the rest from reference TRBV2 and TRBJ2-3 gives the full variable domain: EPEVTQTPSHQVTQMGQEVILRCVPISNHLYFYWYRQILGQKVEFLVSFYNNEISEKSEIFDDQFSVERPDGSNFTLKIRSTKLEDSAMYFCASKGLGGSDTQYFGPGTRLTVL.

V usage is TRBV12-3 or TRBV12-4 and J usage is TRBJ2-5; no clear D. This CDR3 region has 12 residues. V lost 3 bases, J lost 5 bases, and 7 bases lay in between. The CDR3 reads CASSFGVETQYF. As DNA, the CDR3 is TGTGCCAGCAGTTTCGGTGTGGAGACCCAGTACTTC.